This entry describes one T cell receptor beta chain. The data were produced by immunoSEQ multiplex PCR, yet TCRdb's version contains in-frame clones alone and is incomplete. The sample includes some 2,500 clones, around 24% of them seen just once. The CDR3 runs to 15 residues. V was shortened by 0 bases and J by 2 bases, with 11 bases between the two germline ends. The germline V gene has CDR1 SGHRS and CDR2 YFSETQ. The data belong to a study of T cells in localized non-small cell lung cancer. This chain joins TRBV5-1 and TRBJ1-1, with no clear D. The TCR comes from a woman aged 35 to 70 with stage II lung adenocarcinoma. The starting material was lung tumor tissue, obtained before any cancer treatment. This CDR3 reads CASSLGGIRNTEAFF. CDR3 bases: TGCGCCAGCAGCTTGGGCGGGATAAGAAACACTGAAGCTTTCTTT. Complete variable domain (other parts from reference TRBV5-1 and TRBJ1-1): KAGVTQTPRYLIKTRGQQVTLSCSPISGHRSVSWYQQTPGQGLQFLFEYFSETQRNKGNFPGRFSGRQFSNSRSEMNVSTLELGDSALYLCASSLGGIRNTEAFFGQGTRLTVV.